The present TCR beta chain was sequenced within a study of blood T cell repertoires in COVID-19. Some clones are missing from TCRdb's copy, which holds only in-frame ones; the method was immunoSEQ multiplex PCR. The profile shows roughly 430,000 clones, over 75% of them singletons. Germline values: CDR1 SGHRS, CDR2 YFSETQ. The CDR3 contains 17 residues. V shed 0 bases and J 0 bases; nucleotides not matched to a gene: 5. Residents of 24 US areas, aged roughly 18 to 90 years, made up the participants. This sequence joins TRBV5-1 and TRBJ1-3, with TRBD1 matching 8 bases. The TCR comes from a woman aged 18-30 years who had been exposed to COVID-19. Specimen: PBMCs or T cells enriched from blood (not recorded which). The chain's CDR3 is CASSLEGQEISGNTIYF. In DNA, the CDR3 is TGCGCCAGCAGCTTGGAGGGACAGGAGATCTCTGGAAACACCATATATTTT.